This TCR beta chain was retrieved from a study of identical twins. Whole-study findings and limits: Excess twin sharing in beta out-of-frame sequences was weaker. Within twin pairs, the out-of-frame alpha sequences they shared showed excess low generation probability.

Germline V CDR1 and CDR2: KGHDR, SFDVKD. J gave up 9 bases and V 9 bases, and 13 bases lay outside the gene matches. The CDR3 totals 14 residues. All of the donors were Caucasians in good health. After template switching added a universal primer site, the resulting cDNA carried unique molecular identifiers. Each CDR3 protein is one row after TCRdb ran MiXCR on the 5' RACE reads. The repertoire has approximately 600,000 distinct CDR3 sequences, roughly 7.1% of them found once; the top ten carry 1.5% to 2%. The sample holds a few counts of this clonotype. Its specificity is unknown. These data also featured in a second study, about yellow fever vaccine responses in identical twins.

Specimen: PBMCs. This sequence was found in a woman aged 18-30 years in good health. This chain joins TRBV24-1 and TRBJ2-1; TRBD2 matches 7 bases. The CDR3 loop reads CATQPRLAWGEQFF. CDR3 DNA: TGTGCCACCCAGCCGAGACTAGCCTGGGGTGAGCAGTTCTTC.